Below, 30 T cell receptor beta chains from the same sample are listed, as sequenced in a study of identifying expanded T cells in peripheral blood. The assay was immunoSEQ multiplex PCR, and TCRdb's table has in-frame clones only and misses some. The data show 75,000 to 95,000 clones, approximately 90% seen once. Sequencing used blood. These receptors came from a person between 18 and 75 years old in good health.

The chain links TRBV5-1 to TRBJ1-1; 7 nucleotides agree with TRBD1. V dropped 5 bases and J dropped 7; count of bases not matched to a gene: 8. Germline loops: CDR1 SGHRS, CDR2 YFSETQ. The CDR3 has 13 amino acids. The CDR3, as DNA: TGCGCCAGCAGATCCGGCGACAGGGATGAAGCTTTCTTT. Translation: CASRSGDRDEAFF.

The genes are TRBV6-5 and TRBJ2-3; TRBD2 matches at 10 bases. This CDR3 comprises 15 residues. The ends lost 6 bases at V and 3 bases at J; junction bases unmatched: 6. In germline, CDR1 is MNHEY, CDR2 SVGAGI. Here the CDR3 reads CASRPRTSGTDTQYF. In DNA form, the CDR3 reads TGTGCCAGCAGGCCTCGGACTAGCGGTACAGATACGCAGTATTTT.

This clone was counted a single time. The chain is built from TRBV5-1 and TRBJ1-1, with D possibly matching TRBD1 (6 bases). With 2 bases removed from V and 6 bases from J, the gap between germline ends came to 23 bases. From germline, CDR1 is SGHRS and CDR2 YFSETQ. The length of the CDR3 is 17 residues. CDR3 nucleotide sequence: TGCGCCAGCAGCTTTGGGTCCAGGGGCTTAAGGGACGCTGAAGCTTTCTTT. Protein sequence: CASSFGSRGLRDAEAFF.

This chain connects TRBV29-1 to TRBJ2-1; a weak D match, TRBD2 (6 bases). The V end was cut by 8 bases, the J end by 0 bases, with 11 bases between. Germline CDR1 SQVTM, CDR2 ANQGSEA. The CDR3 sequence is 13 residues long. The CDR3 reads CSLVGGSYNEQFF. The DNA for the CDR3 is TGCAGCCTCGTGGGGGGCTCCTACAATGAGCAGTTCTTC.

V and J are TRBV4-2 and TRBJ2-1, with 12 bases matching TRBD2. This CDR3 is built from 17 residues. The germline V gene has CDR1 LGHNA and CDR2 YNFKEQ. V dropped 1 base and J dropped 9; count of bases not matched to a gene: 10. CDR3: CASSQARRLAGGREQFF. In nucleotides, the CDR3 is TGTGCCAGCAGCCAAGCCAGGAGGCTAGCGGGGGGGCGTGAGCAGTTCTTC.

The chain carries TRBV30 and TRBJ1-3, with unresolved D. Between the trimmed V and J ends, which lost 2 bases and 8 bases, there was a span of 7 bases. The CDR3 has 11 residues. Germline V gene data show CDR1 as GTSNPN and CDR2 as SVGIG (reference sequence). The CDR3 DNA sequence: TGTGCCTGGAGTATAGAATACACCATATATTTT. Its protein product is CAWSIEYTIYF. The full variable domain, in which reference TRBV30 and TRBJ1-3 provide the parts outside the CDR3, is SQTIHQWPATLVQPVGSPLSLECTVEGTSNPNLYWYRQAAGRGLQLLFYSVGIGQISSEVPQNLSASRPQDRQFILSSKKLLLSDSGFYLCAWSIEYTIYFGEGSWLTVV.

This sequence joins TRBV18 and TRBJ2-7, with 9 bases that match TRBD2. Germline CDR1 is KGHSH and CDR2 is LQKENI. The junction had 5 bases not matched to a gene; V was cut back by 8 bases and J by 6 bases. The CDR3 spans 12 residues. CDR3 in amino acids: CASEAGGGEQYF. CDR3 nucleotide sequence: TGTGCCAGCGAAGCGGGGGGCGGCGAGCAGTACTTC. Full variable domain (missing parts from reference TRBV18 and TRBJ2-7): NAGVMQNPRHLVRRRGQEARLRCSPMKGHSHVYWYRQLPEEGLKFMVYLQKENIIDESGMPKERFSAEFPKEGPSILRIQQVVRGDSAAYFCASEAGGGEQYFGPGTRLTVT.

The V call is TRBV13, the J call TRBJ1-3; the D gene is possibly TRBD1 (5 bases). The germline V and J ends were trimmed by 2 bases and 8 bases, with 10 bases remaining between them. This CDR3 is built from 13 residues. Germline CDR1 is PRHDT and CDR2 is FYEKMQ (reference sequence). The chain's CDR3 is CASSLFGADTIYF. The CDR3 bases are TGTGCCAGCAGCTTATTCGGGGCCGACACCATATATTTT. The whole variable domain, filled in from reference TRBV13 and TRBJ1-3, reads AAGVIQSPRHLIKEKRETATLKCYPIPRHDTVYWYQQGPGQDPQFLISFYEKMQSDKGSIPDRFSAQQFSDYHSELNMSSLELGDSALYFCASSLFGADTIYFGEGSWLTVV.

In regard to this clone: One base separates it from a far larger clone, so it is likely a read error. The J gene is TRBJ2-3, the V gene TRBV4-2, with D perhaps being TRBD1 or TRBD2 (6 bases each). The germline V gene encodes CDR1 LGHNA and CDR2 YNFKEQ. The CDR3 consists of 16 residues. Trimming shortened V by 0 bases and J by 0 bases, and 10 bases separated the two germline ends. CDR3 sequence: CASSQDGGTSTDTQYF. The CDR3 coding sequence is TGTGCCAGCAGCCAAGACGGGGGCACTAGCACAGATACGCAGTATTTT.

The chain links TRBV11-2 to TRBJ1-1, with D perhaps matching TRBD1 (5 bases). The CDR3 spans 15 residues. The V gene lost 5 bases and the J gene lost 0 bases, with 13 bases spanning the gap. Germline V lookup: CDR1 SGHAT, CDR2 FQNNGV. DNA of the CDR3: TGTGCCAGCAGCCGAGGGACCGGGATGAACACTGAAGCTTTCTTT. Its translation is CASSRGTGMNTEAFF.

The chain has TRBV5-1 and TRBJ2-5; 7 bases fit TRBD1. With V trimmed by 2 bases and J by 4 bases, 2 bases remained unmatched. CDR1 and CDR2 (germline): SGHRS, YFSETQ. The CDR3 sequence is 13 residues long. The CDR3 DNA follows: TGCGCCAGCAGCTTAGGGGGCACAGAGACCCAGTACTTC. This translates into CASSLGGTETQYF.

The chain combines TRBV18 with TRBJ2-1; 7 nucleotides match TRBD1. V lost 6 bases and J lost 4; bases outside the gene matches: 9. This CDR3 spans 15 amino acids. Looked up from germline, CDR1 is KGHSH and CDR2 is LQKENI. The CDR3 DNA is TGTGCCAGCTCCCGAACCGGGACAGAGTACAATGAGCAGTTCTTC. The encoded protein is CASSRTGTEYNEQFF.

This clone was detected only once. J is TRBJ2-1 and V is TRBV11-1; 8 bases fit TRBD1. The germline V gene encodes CDR1 SGHAT and CDR2 FQDESV (reference sequence). V was pared by 0 bases and J by 8 bases, with 9 bases of the junction left unmatched. This CDR3 contains 16 residues. CDR3 amino acids: CASSLASGGVFYEQFF. In nucleotides, the CDR3 is TGTGCCAGCAGCTTAGCGTCAGGGGGCGTTTTCTATGAGCAGTTCTTC. Variable domain in full (rest from reference TRBV11-1 and TRBJ2-1): EAEVAQSPRYKITEKSQAVAFWCDPISGHATLYWYRQILGQGPELLVQFQDESVVDDSQLPKDRFSAERLKGVDSTLKIQPAELGDSAMYLCASSLASGGVFYEQFFGPGTRLTVL.

This clone came up once. V and J are TRBV27 and TRBJ2-7; tentatively, D is TRBD1 (5 bases). Trimming took 5 bases from V and 2 from J, leaving 19 bases between them. The CDR3 covers 16 residues. Germline V gene lookup returns CDR1 MNHEY and CDR2 SMNVEV (reference sequence). The DNA of the CDR3 is TGTGCCAGCAGTCTCCGACAGCCTGGAACAACCTACGAGCAGTACTTC. It codes for CASSLRQPGTTYEQYF.

This chain uses TRBV4-2 with TRBJ2-5, with a possible D match to TRBD1 (5 bases). The ends were cut back, 1 base at V and 2 bases at J, with 8 bases in the middle. The CDR3 extends over 14 amino acids. Looked up from germline, CDR1 is LGHNA and CDR2 is YNFKEQ. In DNA form, the CDR3 reads TGTGCCAGCAGCCAAGGTGACAGACAAGAGACCCAGTACTTC. This encodes CASSQGDRQETQYF.

This rearrangement joins TRBV5-1 to TRBJ2-7; 9 bases are a match to TRBD2. J was trimmed by 0 bases and V by 2 bases; bases with no gene match: 3. CDR3 length equals 15 residues. Germline CDR1 and CDR2: SGHRS and YFSETQ. This CDR3 reads CASSLRLADSYEQYF. CDR3 sequence (DNA): TGCGCCAGCAGCTTAAGACTAGCGGACTCCTACGAGCAGTACTTC.

V usage is TRBV7-2 and J usage is TRBJ2-1, with no clear D. This CDR3 has 15 amino acids. Germline V lookup: CDR1 SGHTA, CDR2 FQGNSA. The V and J ends lost 3 bases and 1 base respectively, with 10 bases between them. In DNA, the CDR3 is TGTGCCAGCAGCTTCATGGGTCAGTCCTACAATGAGCAGTTCTTC. This translates into CASSFMGQSYNEQFF.

The chain carries TRBV2 and TRBJ1-5, with a possible D match to TRBD1 (5 bases). The germline V gene encodes CDR1 SNHLY and CDR2 FYNNEI. CDR3 length: 16 residues. Trimming pared 6 bases from V and 6 bases from J, leaving 21 bases between. The CDR3 region has the DNA TGTGCCAGCAGCCAGGGCGGAGCAGAGGGCGGTCAGCCCCAGCATTTT. Amino acid sequence: CASSQGGAEGGQPQHF.

This clone was recorded only once. The chain employs TRBV19 and TRBJ2-1; 11 nucleotides match TRBD1. Unmatched junction bases numbered 8, after V lost 9 bases and J lost 4 bases. The CDR3 is 15 residues long. Germline loops: CDR1 LNHDA, CDR2 SQIVND (reference sequence). DNA for the CDR3: TGTGCCAGCTCTAGAGGGACAGGGGGGTACAATGAGCAGTTCTTC. Its protein is CASSRGTGGYNEQFF.

V is TRBV2 and J is TRBJ1-3, with D uncertain. V was shortened by 3 bases and J by 0 bases, with 9 bases between the two germline ends. Germline values: CDR1 SNHLY, CDR2 FYNNEI. This CDR3 comprises 15 residues. The DNA of the CDR3 is TGTGCCAGCAGTGAGGATGTCCCCTCTGGAAACACCATATATTTT. Protein sequence: CASSEDVPSGNTIYF. The whole variable domain, filled in from reference TRBV2 and TRBJ1-3, reads EPEVTQTPSHQVTQMGQEVILRCVPISNHLYFYWYRQILGQKVEFLVSFYNNEISEKSEIFDDQFSVERPDGSNFTLKIRSTKLEDSAMYFCASSEDVPSGNTIYFGEGSWLTVV.

The V gene is TRBV9, the J gene TRBJ2-1; 14 bases line up with TRBD2. The V and J ends lost 3 bases and 8 bases, in that order; junction bases with no gene match: 16. The CDR3 is made up of 19 amino acids. The germline CDR1 and CDR2 sequences are SGDLS and YYNGEE. CDR3 sequence (DNA): TGTGCCAGCAGCGCCAGCCGACTAGCGGGAGGGGGCGGGGGATATGAGCAGTTCTTC. This sequence encodes CASSASRLAGGGGGYEQFF.

V gene TRBV5-1 combines with J gene TRBJ2-1; 10 positions match TRBD2. Germline V gives CDR1 SGHRS, CDR2 YFSETQ. The CDR3 has 15 amino acids. With V trimmed by 4 bases and J by 5 bases, 6 bases remained unmatched. The CDR3 nucleotides are TGCGCCAGCAGCAGCGGGGGGGCTCGACACAATGAGCAGTTCTTC. Its translation is CASSSGGARHNEQFF.

J is TRBJ1-2 and V is TRBV11-2, with D unresolved. Per germline, CDR1 SGHAT and CDR2 FQNNGV. The germline V and J ends were trimmed by 2 bases and 7 bases, with 14 bases remaining between them. The CDR3 loop spans 14 amino acids. The CDR3 bases are TGTGCCAGCAGCTTATGGTTGGAGGGTCTTGGCTACACCTTC. It is translated as CASSLWLEGLGYTF.

A single count supports this clone. The J gene is TRBJ1-1, the V gene TRBV19, with D possibly TRBD1 on 5 matching bases. The CDR3 has 15 amino acids. The V end lost 8 bases, the J end lost 5 bases, and 21 bases lay between the germline ends. Germline CDR1 LNHDA, CDR2 SQIVND (reference sequence). The CDR3 DNA reads as TGTGCCAGTGGGAGGAGGGGTCCATCGAAGACTGAAGCTTTCTTT. Residues: CASGRRGPSKTEAFF.

The chain has TRBV5-6 and TRBJ1-4; tentative D call: TRBD1 (5 bases). The CDR3 runs to 16 residues. Trimming removed 1 base at V and 7 bases at J, with 17 bases between. CDR1 SGHDT and CDR2 YYEEEE come from the germline V gene. In nucleotides, the CDR3 is TGTGCCAGCAGCTTGAAGACGGGGCGGTTTGCTGAAAAACTGTTTTTT. Translated: CASSLKTGRFAEKLFF.

Written as DNA, the CDR3 is TGTGCCAGCAGCTTGAAACCCAGCTTGGGCACAGATACGCAGTATTTT. This codes for CASSLKPSLGTDTQYF. This chain links TRBV5-6 with TRBJ2-3; no firm D call. The V gene lost 1 base and the J gene lost 1 base, with 13 bases spanning the gap. The germline V gene has CDR1 SGHDT and CDR2 YYEEEE. The CDR3 is 16 residues long.

V gene TRBV5-1 combines with J gene TRBJ2-7, with D tentatively TRBD1 or TRBD2 (5 bases each). V was shortened by 4 bases and J by 3 bases, with 20 bases between the two germline ends. There are 16 residues in the CDR3. CDR1 is SGHRS, CDR2 YFSETQ, per germline. CDR3 nucleotide sequence: TGCGCCAGCAGCCCGGGGTCGGGGACGAGTCACTACGAGCAGTACTTC. Encoded protein: CASSPGSGTSHYEQYF.

The chain couples TRBV25-1 to TRBJ2-1; TRBD2 is a possible D gene (5 bases). Trimming cost V 2 bases and J 6 bases, with 8 bases left between them. The length of the CDR3 is 13 residues. Looked up from germline, CDR1 is MGHDK and CDR2 is SYGVNS. CDR3 bases: TGTGCCAGCAGTGAAGGAGGTGGCAATGAGCAGTTCTTC. Its protein product is CASSEGGGNEQFF.

The J gene is TRBJ1-1, the V gene TRBV4-1, with unresolved D. CDR3 length equals 15 residues. Germline-derived CDR1 and CDR2 are MGHRA and YSYEKL. The germline V and J ends were trimmed by 0 bases and 6 bases, with 14 bases remaining between them. This chain's CDR3 is CASSQDLGFGAEAFF. In nucleotides, the CDR3 is TGCGCCAGCAGCCAAGATCTAGGCTTTGGCGCTGAAGCTTTCTTT.

This sequence joins TRBV9 and TRBJ1-2, with D possibly TRBD1 on 6 matching bases. Germline V gene lookup returns CDR1 SGDLS and CDR2 YYNGEE. The CDR3 extends over 18 amino acids. The V and J ends lost 3 bases and 2 bases respectively, with 23 bases between them. Here the CDR3 reads CASSATRYLRGPNYGYTF. The CDR3, as DNA: TGTGCCAGCAGCGCCACTCGGTATTTGCGGGGGCCGAACTATGGCTACACCTTC.